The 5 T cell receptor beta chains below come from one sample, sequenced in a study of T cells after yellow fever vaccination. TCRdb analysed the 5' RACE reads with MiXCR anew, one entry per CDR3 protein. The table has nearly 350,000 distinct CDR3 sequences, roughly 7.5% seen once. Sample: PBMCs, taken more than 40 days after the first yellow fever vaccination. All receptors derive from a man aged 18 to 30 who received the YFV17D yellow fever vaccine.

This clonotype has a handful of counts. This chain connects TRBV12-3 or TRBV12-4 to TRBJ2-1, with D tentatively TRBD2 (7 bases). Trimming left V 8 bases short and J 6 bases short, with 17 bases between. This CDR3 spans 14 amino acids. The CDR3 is CASRGAGNLNEQFF. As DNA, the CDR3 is TGTGCCAGCCGGGGGGCGGGAAACCTCAATGAGCAGTTCTTC.

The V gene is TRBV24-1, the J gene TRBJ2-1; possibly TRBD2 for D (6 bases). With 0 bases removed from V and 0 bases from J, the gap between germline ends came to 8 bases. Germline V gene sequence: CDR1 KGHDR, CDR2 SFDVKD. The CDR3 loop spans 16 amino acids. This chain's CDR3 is CATSDLGGNSYNEQFF. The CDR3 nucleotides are TGTGCCACCAGTGATTTGGGGGGGAACTCCTACAATGAGCAGTTCTTC.

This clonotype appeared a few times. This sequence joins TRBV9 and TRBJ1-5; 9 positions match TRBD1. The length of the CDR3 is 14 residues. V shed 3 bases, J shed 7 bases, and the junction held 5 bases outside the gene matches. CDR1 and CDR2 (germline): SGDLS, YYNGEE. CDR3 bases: TGTGCCAGCAGCGGGACAGGGGAAGGCCAGCCCCAGCATTTT. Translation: CASSGTGEGQPQHF.

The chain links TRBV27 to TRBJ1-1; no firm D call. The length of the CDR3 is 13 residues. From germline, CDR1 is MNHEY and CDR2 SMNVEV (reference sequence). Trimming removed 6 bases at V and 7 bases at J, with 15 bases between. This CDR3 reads CASSYRREYEAFF. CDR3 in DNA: TGTGCCAGCAGCTACCGGAGGGAATATGAAGCTTTCTTT.

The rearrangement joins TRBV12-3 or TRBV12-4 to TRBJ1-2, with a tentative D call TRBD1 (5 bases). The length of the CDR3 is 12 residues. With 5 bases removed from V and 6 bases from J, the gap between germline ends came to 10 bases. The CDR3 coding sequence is TGTGCCAGCAGTCGTGTGGGGGATGGCTACACCTTC. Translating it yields CASSRVGDGYTF.